The present T cell receptor (beta chain) was sequenced within a study of beta chain features in type 1 diabetes (dated by TCRdb to the late 2010s). Background on the whole study: Patients and healthy donors did not differ in mean age, gender distribution, total cell number or subset yield. Regulatory and stem cell-like memory subsets were obtained from only 8 patients and roughly 8 healthy donors, while naive and central memory subsets were obtained from all 30 or so donors. A total of 107,917,701 sorted cells were examined across all samples, and the number of cells per subset was strongly correlated with RNA yield. In the study, recently diagnosed type 1 diabetes patients and matched healthy donors were compared on the TCRB repertoires of their sorted circulating CD4+ T cell subsets.

The High Capacity cDNA Reverse Transcription Kit was used to reverse transcribe all of the isolated RNA, meaning that expressed TCRB transcripts were what got sequenced. Deep immunoSEQ sequencing was performed on naive, central memory and regulatory T cell samples, with an average of approximately 4 million total reads per sample. Sorted cells were lysed in RLT buffer, and RNA was extracted using DNase-treated RNeasy Micro or Mini kits according to cell number. To prevent cross-contamination, every cell subset was processed on its own, while patient and healthy donor samples were processed together. Using the immunoSEQ multiplex PCR, TCRB sequences were amplified from cDNA into 87-bp fragments spanning the CDR3 region. Sequencing of the amplicons was done on the Illumina HiSeq platform. The study's own analysis went as follows. Synthetic template baselines were used to correct PCR bias computationally, reads within Hamming distance 2 were collapsed, and singletons that could not be merged were discarded. Reads were aligned against IMGT so that V, D and J genes, CDR3 length and insertions or deletions at six rearrangement sites could be assigned. Clonotype counts were normalized to sorted cell number within each subset before computing true diversity and Gini coefficients with the tcR R package. The overlap coefficient, calculated on TCRB nucleotide sequences, was used to quantify repertoire sharing. As a proxy for the pre-selection repertoire, out-of-frame TCRB sequences from naive cells were analyzed. Entries here come from immuneACCESS through TCRdb and include only in-frame sequences with V and J called. Some clones fail to appear in such tables; in the studies checked, an unresolved V gene covers under half of the shortfall, and the cause of the remainder is unknown. The V and J calls and clone size come from that table; D and trimming were worked out from the DNA. This sample comprises 640,000 or so clones, 11% to 15% of them detected only once. The top ten constitute approximately 0.043% of the sample.

This clone was detected a few times. Its specific antigen is unknown. The sample holds no much larger clone one base away, and base qualities are not on file. General study outcomes and caveats: Because cDNA was sequenced instead of genomic DNA, highly expressing activated cells could be over-represented, though the groups showed no difference in activation or CD3 levels. Shorter templates might be favored by PCR, yet because patient and control samples were amplified and corrected together, any such skew would affect both groups equally. At VDJ recombination sites, type 1 diabetes patients had fewer insertions and more deleted nucleotides, which implies abnormalities in thymic rearrangement. Type 1 diabetes patients showed a moderate but significant shortening of TCRB CDR3 length in all four CD4+ subsets. HLA sub-analyses involved small numbers of individuals, so any influence of HLA type on TCRB rearrangement remained unresolved. Naive, central memory and regulatory TCRB repertoires appeared more similar among patients than among healthy donors.

The CDR3, from cysteine to phenylalanine, totals 11 residues. Only the CDR3 portion is preserved as DNA: 33 bases, with reading frame beginning at the first base. CDR1 SQVTM and CDR2 ANQGSEA were looked up in the germline V gene. Ends trimmed: V by 8 bases, J by 10 bases; bases unmatched to a gene: 7. Each donor gave one peripheral blood draw, averaging roughly 0.11 L, which was collected into heparinised tubes. A BD FACSAria II was used to sort naive, central memory, regulatory and stem cell-like memory CD4+ T cells with a panel that included CD45RO, CCR7, CD25, CD127, CD95 and CD27. Purity was above 95% for every sorted population. PBMCs were isolated immediately by Lymphoprep density gradient centrifugation and stained directly without culture. So that batch effects would be minimized, each experiment stained and sorted samples in pairs, pairing one healthy donor with one patient.

Material: naive CD4+ T cells from blood. The cell subset or site label corresponds to: true naive CD4+ T cells. Here the chain combines TRBV29-1 and TRBJ2-3; TRBD1 matches 9 bases in the middle. The clonotype was recovered from a man aged 18-30 years with type 1 diabetes. The nucleotides are TGCAGCTTCCGACAGGGGGAGGCGCAGTATTTT. It translates as CSFRQGEAQYF.